The clone carrying this TCR beta chain was observed a few times. These data are taken from a study of blood T cell repertoires in COVID-19. Measured with immunoSEQ multiplex PCR; TCRdb has only the in-frame clones, and not every one. This table has around 220,000 clones, approximately 90% appearing once. V lost 5 bases, J lost 7 bases, and 15 bases stayed unmatched. Germline CDR1 LNHDA, CDR2 SQIVND (reference sequence). The CDR3 is made up of 17 amino acids. The sample taken for sequencing was PBMCs or T cells enriched from blood (not recorded which). The chain carries TRBV19 and TRBJ1-5; TRBD1 matches 9 bases. The receptor was isolated from a woman in her 30s with acute COVID-19. Here the CDR3 reads CASSAQSRTGVSQPQHF. The CDR3 nucleotides read TGTGCCAGTAGTGCCCAATCCAGGACAGGGGTAAGCCAGCCCCAGCATTTT.